The following is a TCR beta chain sequence with its context. The sample holds a few counts of this clonotype. What this receptor recognizes is not known. No base quality information exists; no much larger clone differs at one position. Library construction relied on RT-PCR. The listed sequencing device is NextSeq 550. TCRdb trimmed public reads at Q25 via fastp, called clones via MiXCR and kept in-frame beta chains. A single entry per CDR3 protein holds the most common genes and DNA from its merged rows. The sample table contains 390,000 or so distinct CDR3 sequences; only one count was recorded for roughly 17% of them. Jointly, the top ten make up roughly 7% of the sample. These data belong to a study of patients and donors after allogeneic stem cell transplantation (dated by TCRdb to about 2020). Reading the germline V gene (reference sequence) gives CDR1 SEHNR and CDR2 FQNEAQ. V is pruned by 5 bases and J by 6 bases, leaving 6 bases of the junction without a gene match. Spanning cysteine to phenylalanine, the CDR3 consists of 14 amino acids. The only DNA kept is the CDR3, 42 bases in frame from the first base.

Material for sequencing was blood, either unsorted or a sorted T cell fraction (not recorded which). The sequence joins TRBV7-9 to TRBJ2-2; 7 central nucleotides agree with TRBD2. The TCR was taken from a human donor who was either an allogeneic HSCT recipient or a stem cell or donor lymphocyte infusion donor (not recorded which). It is not recorded whose cells these are; they may come from a transplant donor. The base sequence is TGTGCCAGCAGCGAAGCGGGACTCCCCGGGGAGCTGTTTTTT. Translated, it gives CASSEAGLPGELFF. Where the CDR3 stops, the reference TRBV7-9 and TRBJ2-2 genes take over; the full variable domain is DTGVSQNPRHKITKRGQNVTFRCDPISEHNRLYWYRQTLGQGPEFLTYFQNEAQLEKSRLLSDRFSAERPKGSFSTLEIQRTEQGDSAMYLCASSEAGLPGELFFGEGSRLTVL.